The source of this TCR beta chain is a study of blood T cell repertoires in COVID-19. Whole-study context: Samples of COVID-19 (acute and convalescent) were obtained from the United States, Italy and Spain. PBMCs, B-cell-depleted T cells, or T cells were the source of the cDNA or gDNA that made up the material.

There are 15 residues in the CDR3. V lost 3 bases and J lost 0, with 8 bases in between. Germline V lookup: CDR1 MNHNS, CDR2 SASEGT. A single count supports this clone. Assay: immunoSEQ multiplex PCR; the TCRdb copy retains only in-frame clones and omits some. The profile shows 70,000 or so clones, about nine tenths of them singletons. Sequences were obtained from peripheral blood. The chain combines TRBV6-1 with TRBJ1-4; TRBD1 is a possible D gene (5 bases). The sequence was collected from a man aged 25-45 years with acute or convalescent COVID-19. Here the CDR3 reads CASSEGPATNEKLFF. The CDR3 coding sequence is TGTGCCAGCAGTGAGGGGCCTGCAACTAATGAAAAACTGTTTTTT.